This T cell receptor (beta chain) was observed in a study of blood T cell repertoires in COVID-19. Study background: Researchers got acute and convalescent COVID-19 samples from the United States, Italy and Spain. From T cells, B-cell-depleted T cells, or PBMCs came the material, which was cDNA or gDNA.

The protocol was immunoSEQ multiplex PCR, while the TCRdb copy is restricted to in-frame clones and leaves out a portion. The table has some 160,000 clones, 80% seen once. Deletions cut 1 base from V and 5 bases from J, with 8 bases between. CDR3 size: 14 residues. CDR1 is MNHNS, CDR2 SASEGT, per germline. The rearrangement links TRBV6-1 to TRBJ2-2; tentative D call: TRBD2 (6 bases). Sequencing input: peripheral blood. The TCR comes from a man between 65 and 80 years old with active or convalescent COVID-19. The CDR3 coding sequence is TGTGCCAGCAGTGAAGTGGCGGGGACCGGGGAGCTGTTTTTT. Amino acid sequence: CASSEVAGTGELFF.